This TCR beta chain was captured by sequencing in a study of shared clonotypes between healthy human individuals. General observations from the study: The expectation was that sequencing depth would affect clonotype sharing among donors.

This clone was counted once. No antigen is known for it. The germline CDR1 and CDR2 sequences are ENHRY and SYGVKD. V was cut by 6 bases and J by 0 bases, with 7 bases left in between. The CDR3 totals 13 residues. Sequencing was at deep level. Genomic DNA per cell subset filled all wells of several immunoSEQ plates. Sequencing was performed with immunoSEQ multiplex PCR; in TCRdb, only in-frame clones are kept and a portion is missing. The data hold 550,000 to 850,000 clones, with over 55% observed a single time. The receptor was isolated from a woman in her twenties or thirties in good health. The sequencing input was memory CD4+ T cells sorted from blood. Subset here: CD45RA-negative fraction. The chain employs TRBV10-3 and TRBJ2-3, with a possible D match to TRBD1 (5 bases). The CDR3 sequence: CAIRDISTDTQYF. CDR3 nucleotide sequence: TGTGCCATCAGGGACATTAGCACAGATACGCAGTATTTT.